These T cell receptor beta chains were read from a single sample in a study of shared clonotypes between healthy human individuals. This table comes from immunoSEQ multiplex PCR, and its TCRdb copy is limited to in-frame clones, with some not included. The data hold roughly 2.2 million clones, with more than 80% observed a single time. Sample: naive CD4+ T cells from PBMCs. These TCRs come from a man between 18 and 29 years old in good health. Some clones in this sample may be carry-over from other donors' samples. The CDR3 runs from the conserved cysteine through the conserved F or W. The D gene is left open where the match is weak. Some rows have no size entry. The others give once, few or many, or a class for an expanded clone.

d_call	v_call	j_call	clone_size	cdr3_aa	cdr3_nt
TRBD1	TRBV29-1	TRBJ1-1	.	CSGKGALVTEAFF	TGCAGCGGTAAGGGGGCTTTGGTCACTGAAGCTTTCTTT
TRBD1	TRBV6-5	TRBJ1-2	.	CASSYEGQLYGYTF	TGTGCCAGCAGTTACGAGGGACAGCTTTATGGCTACACCTTC
TRBD1	TRBV28	TRBJ1-2	.	CASSSMAGQGIVGSGYTF	TGTGCCAGCAGTTCGATGGCGGGACAGGGAATTGTGGGCTCTGGCTACACCTTC
.	TRBV6-5	TRBJ1-5	once	CASRLGQHQPQHF	TGTGCCAGCAGGCTCGGACAGCATCAGCCCCAGCATTTT
.	TRBV9	TRBJ2-5	once	CASSPTAVTTQYF	TGTGCCAGCAGCCCTACTGCCGTTACGACCCAGTACTTC
.	TRBV18	TRBJ1-1	.	CASSPGLANTEAFF	TGTGCCAGCTCACCTGGGTTAGCGAACACTGAAGCTTTCTTT
.	TRBV7-2	TRBJ2-1	.	CASSLWGPQLYNEQFF	TGTGCCAGCAGCTTATGGGGTCCCCAGCTCTACAATGAGCAGTTCTTC
TRBD1	TRBV18	TRBJ1-3	.	CASSPLGQGKGNTIYF	TGTGCCAGCTCACCGTTGGGACAGGGAAAAGGAAACACCATATATTTT
TRBD1	TRBV5-1	TRBJ1-1	.	CASSQGAKNTEAFF	TGCGCCAGCAGCCAGGGGGCCAAGAACACTGAAGCTTTCTTT
.	TRBV5-1	TRBJ2-3	.	CASSLAGGWDTQYF	TGCGCCAGCAGCTTGGCCGGGGGCTGGGATACGCAGTATTTT
TRBD1	TRBV7-8	TRBJ1-4	.	CASSLRAQGANEKLFF	TGTGCCAGCAGCTTAAGGGCGCAGGGGGCGAATGAAAAACTGTTTTTT
.	TRBV5-6	TRBJ2-7	.	CASSLTAYSYEQYF	TGTGCCAGCAGCTTGACGGCATACTCCTACGAGCAGTACTTC
.	TRBV12-5	TRBJ2-3	.	CASGSLGTDTQYF	TGTGCTAGTGGTTCCCTAGGGACAGATACGCAGTATTTT
.	TRBV5-1	TRBJ2-3	once	CASRGQPTRTDTQYF	TGCGCCAGCAGAGGCCAACCTACACGCACAGATACGCAGTATTTT
TRBD2	TRBV5-1	TRBJ2-3	.	CASSLPLAGVEDTQYF	TGCGCCAGCAGCTTGCCCCTAGCGGGAGTTGAAGATACGCAGTATTTT
.	TRBV7-9	TRBJ1-2	.	CASSAKGINYGYTF	TGTGCCAGCAGCGCCAAGGGGATTAACTATGGCTACACCTTC
TRBD1	TRBV2	TRBJ1-2	.	CASVQGVGGYTF	TGTGCCAGCGTTCAGGGGGTCGGTGGCTACACCTTC
.	TRBV6-1	TRBJ2-1	.	CASSSGTPQFF	TGTGCCAGCAGTTCCGGGACCCCGCAGTTCTTC
.	TRBV4-2	TRBJ2-3	.	CASSQGPGERGTDTQYF	TGTGCCAGCAGCCAAGGCCCGGGGGAGCGGGGCACAGATACGCAGTATTTT
.	TRBV6-1	TRBJ1-5	.	CASSEAATNQPQHF	TGTGCCAGCAGTGAAGCGGCCACCAATCAGCCCCAGCATTTT
TRBD2	TRBV6-1	TRBJ2-7	.	CASSDRASGLSF	TGTGCCAGCAGTGATAGGGCTAGCGGCCTCAGCTTC
.	TRBV5-4	TRBJ1-2	once	CASSFPDANYGYTF	TGTGCCAGCAGCTTTCCGGACGCTAACTATGGCTACACCTTC
.	TRBV28	TRBJ2-7	.	CASSGTYEQYF	TGTGCCAGCAGTGGAACCTACGAGCAGTACTTC
.	TRBV6-1	TRBJ1-1	few	CASSEVGETEAFF	TGTGCCAGCAGTGAAGTGGGGGAAACTGAAGCTTTCTTT
TRBD1	TRBV29-1	TRBJ2-4	.	CSARRDRNIQYF	TGCAGCGCCAGACGGGACAGAAACATTCAGTACTTC
.	TRBV29-1	TRBJ1-1	.	CSVDSNPSELNTEAFF	TGCAGCGTTGACTCCAATCCGTCGGAGTTGAACACTGAAGCTTTCTTT
TRBD2	TRBV11-2	TRBJ2-7	.	CASSLVETSGSYFYEQYF	TGTGCCAGCAGCTTAGTGGAGACTAGCGGGAGTTACTTCTACGAGCAGTACTTC
.	TRBV27	TRBJ1-1	.	CASSLSLGGTEAFF	TGTGCCAGCAGTTTATCCCTGGGGGGCACTGAAGCTTTCTTT
.	TRBV6-5	TRBJ1-5	.	CASSYSLSQPQHF	TGTGCCAGCAGTTACTCTCTTTCACAGCCCCAGCATTTT
.	TRBV5-1	TRBJ1-4	.	CASSLGVSLGEKLFF	TGCGCCAGCAGCTTGGGTGTCAGTCTGGGCGAAAAACTGTTTTTT
.	TRBV29-1	TRBJ2-1	.	CSVPGNEQFF	TGCAGCGTTCCGGGGAATGAGCAGTTCTTC
.	TRBV27	TRBJ2-7	.	CASRRYLGNEQYF	TGTGCCAGCAGACGATATTTAGGGAACGAGCAGTACTTC
TRBD1	TRBV27	TRBJ2-2	.	CASSEGQDRLDTGELFF	TGTGCCAGCAGTGAGGGACAGGACCGACTGGACACCGGGGAGCTGTTTTTT
TRBD1	TRBV28	TRBJ2-2	.	CASKPGTGPTGELFF	TGTGCCAGCAAACCGGGGACAGGGCCCACCGGGGAGCTGTTTTTT
.	TRBV5-1	TRBJ2-3	.	CASSYPRVTDTQYF	TGCGCCAGCAGCTATCCCAGGGTTACAGATACGCAGTATTTT
.	TRBV5-1	TRBJ1-1	.	CASSLFPYRDSFNAEAFF	TGCGCCAGCAGCCTGTTTCCTTACCGGGACTCCTTCAACGCTGAAGCTTTCTTT
TRBD2	TRBV5-1	TRBJ2-1	once	CASSWTSGGTYNEQFF	TGCGCCAGCAGCTGGACTAGCGGGGGGACCTACAATGAGCAGTTCTTC
.	TRBV5-8	TRBJ2-2	.	CASSLARHYTGELFF	TGTGCCAGCAGCTTGGCCCGGCACTACACCGGGGAGCTGTTTTTT
TRBD2	TRBV5-4	TRBJ2-3	once	CASSDPRGTSRTSTDTQYF	TGTGCCAGCAGCGATCCTAGAGGGACTAGCAGGACTAGCACAGATACGCAGTATTTT
.	TRBV9	TRBJ1-3	.	CASSVGLSSGNTIYF	TGTGCCAGCAGCGTGGGGCTGAGCTCTGGAAACACCATATATTTT
TRBD2	TRBV7-9	TRBJ2-7	.	CASSLVGTSGYEQYF	TGTGCCAGCAGCTTAGTAGGGACTAGCGGCTACGAGCAGTACTTC
.	TRBV6-6	TRBJ1-2	.	CASSYSMAGIQNGYTF	TGTGCCAGCAGTTACTCGATGGCAGGGATACAAAATGGCTACACCTTC
.	TRBV5-1	TRBJ1-1	.	CASSWDRRMNTEAFF	TGCGCCAGCAGCTGGGACCGACGTATGAACACTGAAGCTTTCTTT
.	TRBV2	TRBJ2-1	.	CATSRVYEQFF	TGTGCCACTTCTCGTGTCTATGAGCAGTTCTTC
TRBD2	TRBV7-9	TRBJ2-7	once	CASSTTGGTTYEQYF	TGTGCCAGCAGCACCACTGGCGGGACTACCTACGAGCAGTACTTC
.	TRBV27	TRBJ1-1	.	CASSRYLSTEAFF	TGTGCCAGCAGTCGCTATCTAAGCACTGAAGCTTTCTTT
TRBD2	TRBV28	TRBJ2-3	.	CASSLGGRTDTQYF	TGTGCCAGCAGTTTGGGGGGGAGGACAGATACGCAGTATTTT
.	TRBV10-3	TRBJ1-5	.	CAIRPRDDQPQHF	TGTGCCATCAGGCCCAGGGATGATCAGCCCCAGCATTTT
.	TRBV14	TRBJ2-1	.	CASSHQPGSYNEQFF	TGTGCCAGCAGCCACCAGCCAGGTTCCTACAATGAGCAGTTCTTC
.	TRBV6-5	TRBJ1-3	.	CASLPFGGAGNTIYF	TGTGCCAGCCTTCCGTTTGGGGGGGCTGGAAACACCATATATTTT
.	TRBV7-2	TRBJ2-2	.	CASSPQGILFNTGELFF	TGTGCCAGCAGCCCTCAGGGGATACTTTTTAACACCGGGGAGCTGTTTTTT
.	TRBV28	TRBJ2-3	.	CASTLTGFLDTQYF	TGTGCCAGCACCCTTACAGGGTTTCTCGATACGCAGTATTTT
TRBD1	TRBV16	TRBJ1-1	.	CASSQRFRGRRSNTEAFF	TGTGCCAGCAGCCAACGCTTCAGGGGGCGCCGATCTAACACTGAAGCTTTCTTT
TRBD1	TRBV28	TRBJ1-4	once	CASSPQGATNEKLFF	TGTGCCAGCAGCCCCCAGGGGGCAACTAATGAAAAACTGTTTTTT
TRBD2	TRBV9	TRBJ2-3	.	CASSVSGSDTDTQYF	TGTGCCAGCAGCGTTAGCGGGAGCGACACAGATACGCAGTATTTT
.	TRBV10-3	TRBJ2-2	once	CAISPRLPGAAGELFF	TGTGCCATCAGTCCTCGCCTCCCGGGAGCGGCCGGGGAGCTGTTTTTT
TRBD2	TRBV4-1	TRBJ2-1	once	CASAGRLADYNEQFF	TGCGCCAGCGCAGGGAGGCTAGCGGATTACAATGAGCAGTTCTTC
.	TRBV5-1	TRBJ2-3	.	CASSLARSQRDTQYF	TGCGCCAGCAGCTTGGCGCGGAGCCAGAGGGATACGCAGTATTTT
TRBD2	TRBV7-2	TRBJ2-7	.	CASSVGLAGEQYF	TGTGCCAGCAGCGTGGGACTAGCGGGAGAGCAGTACTTC
TRBD1	TRBV28	TRBJ1-4	.	CASSSRQGAFEKLFF	TGTGCCAGCAGTTCACGACAGGGGGCATTCGAAAAACTGTTTTTT